This T cell receptor (beta chain) was retrieved from a study of blood T cell repertoires in COVID-19. CDR3 size: 15 residues. Germline CDR1 is MNHEY and CDR2 is SVGAGI. Between the trimmed V and J ends, which lost 2 bases and 2 bases, there was a span of 13 bases. Clones were read by immunoSEQ multiplex PCR, and TCRdb kept only the in-frame ones, dropping some. The table records 15,000 or so clones, 88% of them present only once. This receptor was taken from a human donor in a cohort sampled during active COVID-19. This chain links TRBV6-5 with TRBJ2-7, with TRBD1 as a possible D gene (6 bases). Sequencing was done on a sample of peripheral blood. The CDR3 coding sequence is TGTGCCAGCAGTTACACCGGACAGAAAACCTACGAGCAGTACTTC. Residues: CASSYTGQKTYEQYF.